A single sample is the source of the 25 T cell receptor beta chains below, sequenced in a study of T cell repertoires in cytomegalovirus infection. TCRdb reprocessed the reads with MiXCR, giving one entry per CDR3 protein. The table has some 560,000 distinct CDR3 sequences, roughly 43% seen once. These receptors' antigens are unknown. This material consisted of cultured PBMCs, taken from culture after CMV antigen stimulation. The receptors here all came from a human donor in good health (CMV status not recorded). Some clones in this sample may be carry-over from other donors' samples.

The chain has TRBV11-2 and TRBJ1-4; unclear D gene. Germline assignment: CDR1 SGHAT and CDR2 FQNNGV. Trimming removed 5 bases from V and 8 bases from J, with 6 bases in between. CDR3 length: 11 amino acids. CDR3 sequence (DNA): TGTGCCAGCAGCCAAGGGGAAAAACTGTTTTTT. Translating gives CASSQGEKLFF.

In its sample, this clonotype was seen a few times. The J gene is TRBJ2-6, the V gene TRBV19; 13 bases fit TRBD2. After removal of 6 bases from V and 3 bases from J, the junction contained 8 bases not matched to a gene. From germline, CDR1 is LNHDA and CDR2 SQIVND (reference sequence). The CDR3 is made up of 18 amino acids. This CDR3 is CASSRGLAGDGGANVLTF. In DNA, the CDR3 is TGTGCCAGTAGCAGAGGACTAGCGGGAGACGGTGGGGCCAACGTCCTGACTTTC.

V and J are TRBV7-6 and TRBJ2-1; TRBD1 aligns across 9 bases. The germline V gene encodes CDR1 SGHVS and CDR2 FNYEAQ. This CDR3 contains 17 residues. Trimming removed 2 bases from V and 4 bases from J; junction bases left unmatched: 9. The CDR3 here is CASSLRGGQGSYNEQFF. The DNA for the CDR3 is TGTGCCAGCAGCTTAAGGGGGGGACAGGGCTCTTACAATGAGCAGTTCTTC.

The sample holds one count of this clonotype. V usage is TRBV27 and J usage is TRBJ2-2, with D possibly being TRBD1 or TRBD2 (6 bases each). CDR1 is MNHEY and CDR2 is SMNVEV in the germline V gene (reference sequence). The V end lost 10 bases, the J end lost 2 bases, and 14 bases lay between the germline ends. The CDR3 has 14 amino acids. The CDR3 coding sequence is TGTGCCACCTCAGAGGGGGGTAACACCGGGGAGCTGTTTTTT. Translating it yields CATSEGGNTGELFF.

This chain connects TRBV7-9 to TRBJ1-1; TRBD1 might be the D (5 bases). Trimming shortened V by 0 bases and J by 2 bases, and 19 bases separated the two germline ends. Germline assignment: CDR1 SEHNR and CDR2 FQNEAQ (reference sequence). The CDR3 spans 18 residues. CDR3 nucleotides: TGTGCCAGCAGCTTAGCTACTCTCGGTCGGGGGGGAAACACTGAAGCTTTCTTT. Translated, it gives CASSLATLGRGGNTEAFF. The full variable domain, completed using reference TRBV7-9 and TRBJ1-1, is DTGVSQNPRHKITKRGQNVTFRCDPISEHNRLYWYRQTLGQGPEFLTYFQNEAQLEKSRLLSDRFSAERPKGSFSTLEIQRTEQGDSAMYLCASSLATLGRGGNTEAFFGQGTRLTVV.

V gene TRBV7-2 combines with J gene TRBJ1-1; weak D call: TRBD1 (5 bases). CDR1 is SGHTA, CDR2 FQGNSA, per germline. This CDR3 is 15 amino acids long. V was shortened by 2 bases and J by 2 bases, with 12 bases between the two germline ends. CDR3: CASSLWGIINTEAFF. In DNA form, the CDR3 reads TGTGCCAGCAGCTTATGGGGGATCATAAACACTGAAGCTTTCTTT.

This sequence joins TRBV4-1 and TRBJ1-6; 7 nucleotides line up with TRBD1. The V and J ends lost 0 bases and 5 bases, in that order; junction bases with no gene match: 13. Germline V CDR1 and CDR2: MGHRA, YSYEKL. This CDR3 has 19 amino acids. This CDR3 is CASSQEVVRGFIHNSPLHF. CDR3 bases: TGCGCCAGCAGCCAAGAGGTCGTCAGGGGGTTCATCCATAATTCACCCCTCCACTTT.

The rearrangement joins TRBV7-2 to TRBJ2-1; perhaps TRBD2 as D (7 bases). The CDR3 has 15 residues. The ends were cut back, 6 bases at V and 7 bases at J, with 19 bases in the middle. The V gene's germline CDR1 is SGHTA and CDR2 FQGNSA. The DNA for the CDR3 is TGTGCCAGCAGTTGGGGCGGGGGCGCGTCGAATGAGCAGTTCTTC. Translated, it gives CASSWGGGASNEQFF.

This clonotype showed up just a few times. The chain carries TRBV19 and TRBJ2-7; 13 bases agree with TRBD2. Trimming removed 5 bases from V and 4 bases from J; junction bases left unmatched: 5. The length of the CDR3 is 15 residues. Germline V gene data show CDR1 as LNHDA and CDR2 as SQIVND (reference sequence). The CDR3 DNA reads as TGTGCCAGTAGTCTCGGGACTAGCGGGGCATACGAGCAGTACTTC. This codes for CASSLGTSGAYEQYF.

The chain employs TRBV6-1 and TRBJ2-3; 7 nucleotides align to TRBD1. The CDR3 spans 14 residues. V was pared by 9 bases and J by 2 bases, with 8 bases of the junction left unmatched. CDR1 MNHNS and CDR2 SASEGT come from the germline V gene. In DNA, the CDR3 is TGTGCCAGGGGGGAGAGGGGGCCCACAGATACGCAGTATTTT. As protein: CARGERGPTDTQYF.

The table lists this clonotype with a count of one. V usage is TRBV6-2 or TRBV6-3 and J usage is TRBJ2-7; D might be TRBD1 (6 bases). CDR3 size: 13 residues. V was cut by 8 bases and J by 1 base, with 12 bases left in between. Germline lookup yields CDR1 MNHEY and CDR2 SVGEGT. CDR3 residues: CASGGHSSYEQYF. CDR3 DNA: TGTGCCAGCGGGGGCCATTCTTCCTACGAGCAGTACTTC.

The J gene is TRBJ2-1, the V gene TRBV20-1; 8 nucleotides line up with TRBD2. The junction had 14 bases not matched to a gene; V was cut back by 6 bases and J by 7 bases. Germline-derived CDR1 and CDR2 are DFQATT and SNEGSKA (reference sequence). The CDR3 has 15 amino acids. CDR3 protein: CSALSLAGPGNEQFF. CDR3 bases: TGCAGTGCCCTATCTTTAGCGGGGCCGGGAAATGAGCAGTTCTTC.

The rearrangement joins TRBV7-6 to TRBJ1-3, with a possible D match to TRBD1 (6 bases). Germline V gene data show CDR1 as SGHVS and CDR2 as FNYEAQ. CDR3 length: 16 residues. Trimming cost V 5 bases and J 0 bases, with 14 bases left between them. Here the CDR3 reads CASSDPQGISGNTIYF. CDR3 in DNA: TGTGCCAGCAGCGACCCACAGGGAATCTCTGGAAACACCATATATTTT.

V usage is TRBV20-1 and J usage is TRBJ2-1; no definite D call. The CDR3 sequence is 11 residues long. Germline CDR1 DFQATT, CDR2 SNEGSKA (reference sequence). Trimming removed 6 bases at V and 5 bases at J, with 8 bases between. CDR3 protein: CSASGHNEQFF. The CDR3 nucleotides read TGCAGTGCGAGTGGGCACAATGAGCAGTTCTTC.

This clonotype has only one observation. V is TRBV23-1 and J is TRBJ1-2; D gene uncertain. TRBV23-1 is labeled an ORF, and its function is uncertain. V lost 0 bases, J lost 4 bases, and 12 bases lay in between. This CDR3 comprises 15 residues. CDR3 nucleotide sequence: TGCGCCAGCAGTCAATCCGGGCAGTTCTCCTATGGCTACACCTTC. This gives the protein CASSQSGQFSYGYTF.

J is TRBJ2-7 and V is TRBV7-3, with 7 bases aligning to TRBD1. J was trimmed by 3 bases and V by 4 bases; bases with no gene match: 9. The CDR3 consists of 15 residues. Per the germline V gene, CDR1 is SGHTA and CDR2 is FQGTGA. CDR3 region: CASSSESDRNYEQYF. Written as DNA, the CDR3 is TGTGCCAGCAGCTCCGAATCGGACAGGAACTACGAGCAGTACTTC.

The chain employs TRBV7-6 and TRBJ2-6, with D tentatively TRBD1 or TRBD2 (5 bases each). Between the trimmed V and J ends, which lost 7 bases and 10 bases, there was a span of 14 bases. Looked up from germline, CDR1 is SGHVS and CDR2 is FNYEAQ. The CDR3 extends over 13 amino acids. The CDR3 protein is CASTSGPTNVLTF. The CDR3 DNA reads as TGTGCCAGCACCTCGGGGCCTACAAACGTCCTGACTTTC. Based on the CDR3 plus reference TRBV7-6 and TRBJ2-6, the full variable domain is GAGVSQSPRYKVTKRGQDVALRCDPISGHVSLYWYRQALGQGPEFLTYFNYEAQQDKSGLPNDRFSAERPEGSISTLTIQRTEQRDSAMYRCASTSGPTNVLTFGAGSRLTVL.

The chain uses TRBV18 and TRBJ2-2; D is possibly TRBD1 (5 bases). Germline V gene sequence: CDR1 KGHSH, CDR2 LQKENI. Trimming cost V 4 bases and J 3 bases, with 18 bases left between them. The CDR3 length is 17 residues. The CDR3 here is CASSLRQPIVDTGELFF. The CDR3 DNA follows: TGTGCCAGCTCACTACGACAGCCGATAGTGGACACCGGGGAGCTGTTTTTT.

Only a few counts were recorded for this clonotype. V usage is TRBV29-1 and J usage is TRBJ1-2; unclear D gene. The CDR3 is made up of 14 amino acids. Germline values: CDR1 SQVTM, CDR2 ANQGSEA. Trimming pared 4 bases from V and 5 bases from J, leaving 17 bases between. The chain's CDR3 is CSVVVGRSVYGYTF. In DNA form, the CDR3 reads TGCAGCGTTGTCGTAGGCAGAAGTGTTTATGGCTACACCTTC.

J is TRBJ1-3 and V is TRBV7-2, with D possibly TRBD1 on 5 matching bases. The CDR3 length is 16 residues. Trimming shortened V by 2 bases and J by 0 bases, and 11 bases separated the two germline ends. Per the germline V gene, CDR1 is SGHTA and CDR2 is FQGNSA. The CDR3 DNA is TGTGCCAGCAGCTTAAGCGGGGGAGTCTCTGGAAACACCATATATTTT. It codes for CASSLSGGVSGNTIYF.

V and J are TRBV5-1 and TRBJ2-5; D is unclear. The V end was cut by 2 bases, the J end by 2 bases, with 13 bases between. This CDR3 is 15 amino acids long. CDR1 and CDR2 from the germline V gene are SGHRS and YFSETQ. The CDR3 is CASSFGYSVQETQYF. The CDR3 bases are TGCGCCAGCAGCTTCGGCTATTCTGTTCAAGAGACCCAGTACTTC.

The rearrangement links TRBV2 to TRBJ1-2; D unclear. Germline V gene data show CDR1 as SNHLY and CDR2 as FYNNEI. Between the trimmed V and J ends, which lost 7 bases and 7 bases, there was a span of 4 bases. The CDR3 is 9 residues long. The chain's CDR3 is CASNRGYTF. In nucleotides, the CDR3 is TGTGCCAGCAACCGTGGCTACACCTTC.

J is TRBJ2-2 and V is TRBV25-1, with D possibly matching TRBD2 (6 bases). V lost 3 bases, J lost 15 bases, and 14 bases lay in between. This CDR3 contains 12 residues. Germline V gene sequence: CDR1 MGHDK, CDR2 SYGVNS. The CDR3 loop reads CASSEGGTRVFF. As DNA, the CDR3 is TGTGCCAGCAGTGAGGGGGGAACCCGGGTGTTTTTT.

The CDR3 nucleotides are TGTGCCAGCAGTCAAAGTGGGTTTAGCACTGAAGCTTTCTTT. It encodes CASSQSGFSTEAFF. The chain uses TRBV12-3 or TRBV12-4 and TRBJ1-1; unclear D gene. V was clipped by 5 bases and J by 4 bases, with 14 bases between them. The CDR3 totals 14 residues.

A note on this clonotype: One end of the junction does not line up with germline, which may come from a read error. As DNA, the CDR3 is TGCGCCAGCAGTCACGTTCCGGGACAGCCAATCTTC. Protein product: CASSHVPGQPIF. The chain couples TRBV4-1 to TRBJ2-7, with 7 bases that match TRBD1. The germline CDR1 and CDR2 sequences are MGHRA and YSYEKL. The CDR3 runs 12 residues.